The clone carrying this TCR beta chain has a count of ten or more. The antigen remains undetermined. This sample is drawn from a study of read filtering for tumor transcriptome and immune sequencing. For the study at large: RNA-seq yielded only roughly 80 to 1,400 TCR reads, IR-seq about 4 to 10.27 million.

Study results and caveats: Without single-read clonotypes, shared clonotype proportions correlated more between IR-seq and RNA-seq.

V lost 0 bases, J lost 4 bases, and 9 bases lay in between. The CDR3 sequence is 13 residues long. Germline V gives CDR1 DFQATT, CDR2 SNEGSKA (reference sequence). From about 400 ng of RNA, a library with molecular barcoded alpha/delta and beta/gamma adaptors was made. TCRdb recomputed calls from the reads with MiXCR, one row per CDR3 protein. The repertoire holds more than 55,000 distinct CDR3 sequences, with approximately 18% as singletons. The TCR originated in a donor aged 40 or over with multiple myeloma. The sequencing input was a population of CD138-negative cells sorted from bone marrow. This chain uses TRBV20-1 with TRBJ1-1; no reliable D call. CDR3 DNA: TGCAGTGCTAGAGAGGACGTAAGCACTGAAGCTTTCTTT. Residues: CSAREDVSTEAFF.